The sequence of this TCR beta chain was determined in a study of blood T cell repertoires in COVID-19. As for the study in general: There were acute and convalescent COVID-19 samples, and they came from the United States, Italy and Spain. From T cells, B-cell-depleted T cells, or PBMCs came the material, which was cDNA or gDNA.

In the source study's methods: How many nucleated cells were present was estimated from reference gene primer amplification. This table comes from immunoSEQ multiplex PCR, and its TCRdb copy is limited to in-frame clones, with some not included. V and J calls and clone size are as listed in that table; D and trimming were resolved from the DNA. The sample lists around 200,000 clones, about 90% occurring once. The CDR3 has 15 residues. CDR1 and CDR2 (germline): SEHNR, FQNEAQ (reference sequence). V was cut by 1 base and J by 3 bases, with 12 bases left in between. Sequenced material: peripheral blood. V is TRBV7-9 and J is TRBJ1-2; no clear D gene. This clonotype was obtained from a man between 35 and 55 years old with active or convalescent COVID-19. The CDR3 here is CASSLESGGYYGYTF. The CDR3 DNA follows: TGTGCCAGCAGCTTAGAAAGTGGCGGGTACTATGGCTACACCTTC.